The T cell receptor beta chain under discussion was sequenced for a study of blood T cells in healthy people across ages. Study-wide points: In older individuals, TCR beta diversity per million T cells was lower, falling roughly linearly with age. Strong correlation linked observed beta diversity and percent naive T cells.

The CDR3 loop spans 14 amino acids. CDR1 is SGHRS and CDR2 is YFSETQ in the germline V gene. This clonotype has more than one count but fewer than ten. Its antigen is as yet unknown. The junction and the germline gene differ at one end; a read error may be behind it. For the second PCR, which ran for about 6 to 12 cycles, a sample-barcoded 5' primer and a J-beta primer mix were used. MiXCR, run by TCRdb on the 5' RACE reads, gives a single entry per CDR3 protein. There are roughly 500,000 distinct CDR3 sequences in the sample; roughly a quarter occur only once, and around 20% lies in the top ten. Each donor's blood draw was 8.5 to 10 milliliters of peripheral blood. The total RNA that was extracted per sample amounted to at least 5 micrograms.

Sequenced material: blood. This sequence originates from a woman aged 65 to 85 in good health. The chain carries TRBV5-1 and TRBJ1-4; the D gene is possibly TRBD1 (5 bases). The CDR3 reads CASGFREGNEKLFF. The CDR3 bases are TGCGCCAGCGGCTTCCGGGAGGGGAATGAAAAACTGTTTTTT. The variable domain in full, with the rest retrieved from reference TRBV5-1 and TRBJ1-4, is KAGVTQTPRYLIKTRGQQVTLSCSPISGHRSVSWYQQTPGQGLQFLFEYFSETQRNKGNFPGRFSGRQFSNSRSEMNVSTLELGDSALYLCASGFREGNEKLFFGSGTQLSVL.